This TCR beta chain came from a study of blood T cells in healthy people across ages (dated by TCRdb to between 2014 and 2017). About the full investigation: In model experiments, roughly one uniquely barcoded TCR beta cDNA molecule per two T cells was captured by template switching. To track age-related changes in TCR beta repertoire diversity, the study relied on deep sequencing normalized with unique cDNA molecular identifiers. The donors were divided into four age groups: young (average around 15 years), middle-aged (around 37), aged (around 67) and long-lived (82). Donors of different ages were randomly distributed across sequencing lanes to avoid experimental bias. Using the same blood draw, the study looked at two additional independent replicas of 1 million unique cDNA reads for two donors, one aged 18 to 30 and the other aged 80 or older. On the study overall, not on this receptor specifically: As age increased, observed TCR beta diversity per million T cells dropped in a roughly linear way, and a significant reduction was already evident by age about 40. Total diversity estimates from one million sequenced T cells were considered lower bounds and underestimates. The percentage of naive T cells measured by flow cytometry correlated strongly with observed TCR beta diversity. The CMV infection status of donors was not known, potentially confounding age-related changes in expanded clonotypes. Conclusive comparison of naive and antigen-experienced compartments was prevented by the profiling of bulk unsorted PBMCs. Compared with the aged group, the long-lived group had more naive CD4+ T cells, fewer expanded clones and increased TCR diversity, suggesting age selection.

As concerns this clonotype: The antigen this receptor binds is unknown. Base qualities are not recorded, but no much larger clone differs from it by a single base.

Systemically healthy Caucasian individuals from Russia, 39 in total and aged about 6 to 100 years, were included as donors. Around 9.7 milliliters of peripheral blood were collected from each donor into EDTA-treated Vacutainer tubes. Ficoll-Paque density-gradient centrifugation was used to isolate PBMCs, with at least 7 million per sample. Total RNA was extracted from PBMCs with Trizol reagent, with at least 5 micrograms obtained per sample. For every donor, an aliquot of PBMCs went through flow cytometry to measure the percentages of naive CD45RAhigh/CD27high T cells. The cysteine opens and the phenylalanine closes a CDR3 of 16 amino acids. CDR3 DNA only is kept here, 48 bases in frame from base 1. V drops 6 bases and J drops 1 base, leaving 18 bases in between. From the germline V gene (reference sequence), CDR1 is MNHNY and CDR2 is SVGAGI. The method was 5' RACE. The reads were generated on an Illumina HiSeq 2500. A second PCR of about 7 to 12 cycles was run with a J-beta primer mix and a sample-barcoded 5' primer. A unique molecular identifier was introduced onto each TCR beta cDNA molecule by a template-switch 5' adaptor carrying 12 random nucleotides. At least 2.5 million CDR3-containing paired-end reads were obtained from each sample. First-strand cDNA was synthesized from all RNA with the Mint cDNA synthesis kit, primed by a TRBC-specific oligonucleotide. Following uracil-DNA glycosylase treatment, all cDNA underwent a first 18-cycle PCR with the universal primers M1SS and BC2_uni_R. The source study handled its data this way. For normalization, 1 million high-quality reads, each with a distinct molecular identifier, were randomly selected from each sample. Reads sharing molecular identifiers were discarded rather than binned into consensus sequences. MiTCR, with a Q25 quality threshold and the strictest error-elimination algorithm, was used for CDR3 identification, clonotype clustering and error correction. A nonparametric unseen species model with Euler transformation was used to estimate lower-bound total TCR beta diversity. Through fastp at Q25 and MiXCR, TCRdb rebuilt clones from the public reads, retaining in-frame beta chains. Entries are consolidated by CDR3 protein sequence, retaining the most common genes and DNA. None of the V and J calls come from the authors' own analysis; TCRdb made them. Present in this sample are about 1.8 million distinct CDR3 sequences, around half of which were seen just once. Approximately 2% of the sample is held by the ten biggest clonotypes.

The TCR sequence derives from a woman in her thirties or forties in good health. Rearrangement joined TRBV6-6 to TRBJ1-1, with a tentative D gene TRBD1 over 6 matching bases. What was sequenced was blood. The CDR3 protein sequence reads: CASRHSTGPGNTEAFF. The base sequence is TGTGCCAGCAGACACAGCACAGGGCCGGGGAACACTGAAGCTTTCTTT.